Listed below are T cell receptor beta chains from one sample, sequenced in a study of blood T cell repertoires in COVID-19. Assay: immunoSEQ multiplex PCR; the TCRdb copy retains only in-frame clones and omits some. The sample contains approximately 71,000 clones, 82% of which appear only once. What was sequenced was peripheral blood. Receptors were obtained from a woman over 75 with acute or convalescent COVID-19. CDR3s include the opening cysteine and the closing phenylalanine or tryptophan. The D gene is left open where the match is weak. The size field is filled for only some rows; it gives once, few, many or a size class.

CDR3nt | CDR3aa | d_gene | j_gene | len | abundance | v_gene
TGTGCCAGCAGTGGGGACTATACAGATACGCAGTATTTT | CASSGDYTDTQYF | TRBD2 | TRBJ2-3 | 13 | few | TRBV7-2
TGTGCCAGCAGCTCTAGCGGGAGGGCCGGGGAGCTGTTTTTT | CASSSSGRAGELFF | TRBD2 | TRBJ2-2 | 14 | NA | TRBV9
TGTGCCTGGAGTGTACAGAGGGTTGCCACTGAAGCTTTCTTT | CAWSVQRVATEAFF | NA | TRBJ1-1 | 14 | NA | TRBV30
TGTGCCAGCACCGCCCTGGGACAGGTGAGCGGTTACAATGAGCAGTTCTTC | CASTALGQVSGYNEQFF | TRBD1 | TRBJ2-1 | 17 | NA | TRBV2
TGTGCCAGTACTCCCGTAGCGGGACCGACCTACGAGCAGTACTTC | CASTPVAGPTYEQYF | TRBD2 | TRBJ2-7 | 15 | NA | TRBV19
TGTGCCAGTAGTGAGGCGGGAACTTACAATGAGCAGTTCTTC | CASSEAGTYNEQFF | NA | TRBJ2-1 | 14 | NA | TRBV19
TGTGCCAGCAGCTTGGTCAGCGGGAGGGAAGAGACCCAGTACTTC | CASSLVSGREETQYF | TRBD2 | TRBJ2-5 | 15 | NA | TRBV5-4
TGTGCCAGCAGTTTGAAATCTGGGGGACAGGGAAACTATGGCTACACCTTC | CASSLKSGGQGNYGYTF | TRBD1 | TRBJ1-2 | 17 | NA | TRBV28
TGTGCCAGCAGCTTAGGATGGCGGGTGAGCTCCTACAATGAGCAGTTCTTC | CASSLGWRVSSYNEQFF | NA | TRBJ2-1 | 17 | NA | TRBV5-6
TGTGCCAGCAGGTTACAGGGGGCGGCGGAGACCCAGTACTTC | CASRLQGAAETQYF | TRBD1 | TRBJ2-5 | 14 | NA | TRBV6-6
TGTGCCTGGAGTGTACGGGACAGGGGCTCTTATGGCTACACCTTC | CAWSVRDRGSYGYTF | TRBD1 | TRBJ1-2 | 15 | NA | TRBV30
TGTGCCAGCAGTCACCTCCGGGGGGGCCGGGGCAATCAGCCCCAGCATTTT | CASSHLRGGRGNQPQHF | NA | TRBJ1-5 | 17 | NA | TRBV6-6
TGTGCCAGCAGCCACCGTGGAGCGTACCAAGAGACCCAGTACTTC | CASSHRGAYQETQYF | NA | TRBJ2-5 | 15 | NA | TRBV11-1
TGCGCCAGCAGCCAAGATGTGGGACAGGGGGCCTACGAGCAGTACTTC | CASSQDVGQGAYEQYF | TRBD1 | TRBJ2-7 | 16 | NA | TRBV4-3
TGTGCCAGCAGCGTAGAGCCGAACACTGAAGCTTTCTTT | CASSVEPNTEAFF | NA | TRBJ1-1 | 13 | NA | TRBV9
TGCGCCAGCAGCCCCCTAGTGGTAGATACGCAGTATTTT | CASSPLVVDTQYF | NA | TRBJ2-3 | 13 | NA | TRBV5-1
TGTGCCAGCGGGGGAAGGGACAGTCGGCAGCCCCAGCATTTT | CASGGRDSRQPQHF | TRBD1 | TRBJ1-5 | 14 | NA | TRBV7-2
TGTGCCAGCTCACCCGGGACAGGGGGTTTGAACACTGAAGCTTTCTTT | CASSPGTGGLNTEAFF | TRBD1 | TRBJ1-1 | 16 | NA | TRBV18
TGTGCCAGTAAGCCGGGAGGGCGGTCTGGGGCCAACGTCCTGACTTTC | CASKPGGRSGANVLTF | TRBD2 | TRBJ2-6 | 16 | NA | TRBV19
TGCGCCAGCAGCTTGGGCCAATCAGGATCTCAAGAGACCCAGTACTTC | CASSLGQSGSQETQYF | NA | TRBJ2-5 | 16 | NA | TRBV5-1
TGTGCCAGTAGTCCGACAATGCCGGGATCCCAAGAGACCCAGTACTTC | CASSPTMPGSQETQYF | NA | TRBJ2-5 | 16 | NA | TRBV19
TGTGCCAGTAGTCCCCAGTCCTATGGCTACACCTTC | CASSPQSYGYTF | NA | TRBJ1-2 | 12 | NA | TRBV19
TGTGGGACATGGTACGCTGAAGCTTTCTTT | CGTWYAEAFF | NA | TRBJ1-1 | 10 | NA | TRBV28
TGCGCCAGCAGCGAAGCGAGGGGGCCCTATGGCTACACCTTC | CASSEARGPYGYTF | TRBD1 | TRBJ1-2 | 14 | NA | TRBV5-1
TGTGCCAGCACCCACGGGGAGCTGTTTTTT | CASTHGELFF | NA | TRBJ2-2 | 10 | NA | TRBV21-1
TGCGCCAGCAGCCTCCTAGACAGGGTGGGTGAAGCTTTCTTT | CASSLLDRVGEAFF | TRBD1 | TRBJ1-1 | 14 | NA | TRBV5-1
TGTGCCAGCAGTGCTACCCTGGGGGGGGACAGGGCCAACGTCCTGACTTTC | CASSATLGGDRANVLTF | NA | TRBJ2-6 | 17 | NA | TRBV25-1
TGTGCCAGTAACGATATGGAGATTGGCAGGGGGTACAATCAGCCCCAGCATTTT | CASNDMEIGRGYNQPQHF | TRBD1 | TRBJ1-5 | 18 | NA | TRBV19
TGTGCCAGCAACGGACAGGGGGCCAATGAAAAACTGTTTTTT | CASNGQGANEKLFF | TRBD1 | TRBJ1-4 | 14 | NA | TRBV6-5
TGTGCCAGCGGTAGGGACAGGTTATTTGAGCAGTACTTC | CASGRDRLFEQYF | TRBD1 | TRBJ2-7 | 13 | NA | TRBV6-9
TGTGCCAGCAGCTTCACTAGCGGGCGAAGCACAGATACGCAGTATTTT | CASSFTSGRSTDTQYF | TRBD2 | TRBJ2-3 | 16 | NA | TRBV7-6
TGCGCCAGCAGCCAAGGGGTCCGGGACTCTTTAATGGGAGCGGAGCAGTTCTTC | CASSQGVRDSLMGAEQFF | NA | TRBJ2-1 | 18 | NA | TRBV4-3
TGTGCCAGCAGCTTGGGAACAGGGAGGGAAAAAGCTTTCTTT | CASSLGTGREKAFF | NA | TRBJ1-1 | 14 | many | TRBV5-8
TGTGCCAGCAGCGCCGGGACTAGCGGGAGGGATGAGCAGTTCTTC | CASSAGTSGRDEQFF | TRBD2 | TRBJ2-1 | 15 | few | TRBV9
TGCAGCGTTGACGGCGGTTTGACTGAAGCTTTCTTT | CSVDGGLTEAFF | NA | TRBJ1-1 | 12 | NA | TRBV29-1
TGTGCCAGCAAACTAGCGGGATGGGGCACCGGGGAGCTGTTTTTT | CASKLAGWGTGELFF | TRBD2 | TRBJ2-2 | 15 | NA | TRBV28
TGCGCCAGCAGCTTGGTACTACCCGGGGAGCTGTTTTTT | CASSLVLPGELFF | NA | TRBJ2-2 | 13 | once | TRBV5-1
TGTGCCAGCAGCTTGGCTCCCCATGAGCAGTTCTTC | CASSLAPHEQFF | NA | TRBJ2-1 | 12 | NA | TRBV5-6
TGTGCCAGCAGTTGGACGGGGGTAGGCGAGCAGTACTTC | CASSWTGVGEQYF | NA | TRBJ2-7 | 13 | NA | TRBV27
TGTGCCAGCAGCCAAACTAAGACGCAGTTCTTC | CASSQTKTQFF | NA | TRBJ2-1 | 11 | NA | TRBV2